These 22 T cell receptor beta chains were sequenced from one sample in a study of shared clonotypes between healthy human individuals. Profiling relied on immunoSEQ multiplex PCR, and the TCRdb table lists in-frame clones only, not all of them. The data contain over 850,000 clones, roughly 74% of them seen just once; the ten biggest clones take up 0.55% to 0.7%. Sequences were obtained from memory CD4+ T cells from PBMCs. Subset described: CD45RA-negative fraction. All receptors come from a man younger than 35 in good health. Some clones in this sample may be carry-over from other donors' samples.

The J gene is TRBJ2-2, the V gene TRBV7-2, with a tentative D call TRBD1 (6 bases). Germline loops: CDR1 SGHTA, CDR2 FQGNSA. Trimming took 4 bases from V and 4 from J, leaving 13 bases between them. The CDR3 spans 15 residues. The CDR3 reads CASSSWTVLTGELFF. The CDR3 nucleotides are TGTGCCAGCAGCTCCTGGACAGTTCTCACCGGGGAGCTGTTTTTT.

This clone has just one count. The V and J genes are TRBV9 and TRBJ2-3; D remains ambiguous. Trimming took 5 bases from V and 0 from J, leaving 10 bases between them. The CDR3 contains 14 residues. Germline V lookup: CDR1 SGDLS, CDR2 YYNGEE. CDR3 amino acids: CASSIRPSTDTQYF. The DNA for the CDR3 is TGTGCCAGCAGTATACGCCCTAGCACAGATACGCAGTATTTT.

The chain has TRBV5-4 and TRBJ2-1, with TRBD1 identical over 8 bases. V lost 1 base, J lost 6 bases, and 15 bases stayed unmatched. CDR1 is SGHNT, CDR2 YYREEE, per germline (reference sequence). The CDR3 sequence is 18 residues long. The CDR3 DNA reads as TGTGCCAGCAGCTTGAGTAGGACAGGGCCTATGACTGTCAATGAGCAGTTCTTC. This codes for CASSLSRTGPMTVNEQFF.

This rearrangement joins TRBV29-1 to TRBJ2-5; 9 bases are shared with TRBD1. The better agreement between TRBJ2-7 and the DNA end casts doubt on the J call. Germline loops: CDR1 SQVTM, CDR2 ANQGSEA. The CDR3 length is 13 residues. In DNA, the CDR3 is TGCAGCGTTTGGTCGGGACAGGGCTACGAGCAGTACTTC. Translated, it gives CSVWSGQGYEQYF.

Remarks on this clone: This specimen includes other DNA sequences encoding the same CDR3. This chain joins TRBV6-5 and TRBJ1-1; D is unresolved. CDR1 and CDR2 (germline): MNHEY, SVGAGI. The CDR3 sequence is 13 residues long. V gave up 0 bases and J gave up 3 bases, with 5 bases separating them. The CDR3 sequence: CASSYSTDTEAFF. As DNA, the CDR3 is TGTGCCAGCAGTTACTCGACGGACACTGAAGCTTTCTTT.

This clone has only a few counts. The rearrangement uses TRBV6-5 and TRBJ1-3; tentatively, D is TRBD1 (5 bases). Germline V gene sequence: CDR1 MNHEY, CDR2 SVGAGI. The CDR3 is made up of 14 amino acids. V gave up 2 bases and J gave up 4 bases, with 9 bases separating them. The CDR3 region has the DNA TGTGCCAGCAGTTACAAGCAGGGAGGAAACACCATATATTTT. This encodes CASSYKQGGNTIYF.

The V gene is TRBV7-9, the J gene TRBJ1-2; a weak D match, TRBD1 (5 bases). CDR1 is SEHNR, CDR2 FQNEAQ, per germline (reference sequence). CDR3 length: 13 residues. Trimming pared 1 base from V and 7 bases from J, leaving 10 bases between. The CDR3: CASSLVQGGGYTF. In DNA, the CDR3 is TGTGCCAGCAGCTTAGTGCAGGGTGGTGGCTACACCTTC.

The chain uses TRBV27 and TRBJ2-7; D is unclear. Germline lookup yields CDR1 MNHEY and CDR2 SMNVEV (reference sequence). Trimming removed 0 bases at V and 1 base at J, with 4 bases between. This CDR3 spans 13 amino acids. The CDR3 protein is CASSLSISYEQYF. Written as DNA, the CDR3 is TGTGCCAGCAGTTTATCCATTTCCTACGAGCAGTACTTC.

This clone showed up just a few times. The chain has TRBV5-6 and TRBJ2-3; a possible D gene is TRBD1 (6 bases). Germline CDR1 is SGHDT and CDR2 is YYEEEE. This CDR3 has 15 residues. V lost 3 bases to trimming and J lost 6 bases, with 17 bases between them. For the CDR3, the DNA is TGTGCCAGCAGCTCCACAGGGTTGGAAGAGGATACGCAGTATTTT. Encoded protein: CASSSTGLEEDTQYF.

The rearrangement joins TRBV2 to TRBJ1-3; a possible D gene is TRBD1 (5 bases). Deletions cut 6 bases from V and 11 bases from J, with 11 bases between. The CDR3 consists of 11 residues. The V gene's germline CDR1 is SNHLY and CDR2 FYNNEI. CDR3 nucleotide sequence: TGTGCCAGCAGAGAACGGACATCCATATATTTT. This translates into CASRERTSIYF.

The chain links TRBV6-5 to TRBJ1-5; 9 positions match TRBD1. The V segment lost 6 bases and the J segment 3 bases; nucleotides outside the gene matches: 6. This CDR3 comprises 15 residues. CDR1 and CDR2 from the germline V gene are MNHEY and SVGAGI. CDR3 DNA sequence: TGTGCCAGCAGCAGGGGACAGGGAAACAATCAGCCCCAGCATTTT. This gives the protein CASSRGQGNNQPQHF.

V is TRBV9 and J is TRBJ2-1; tentatively, D is TRBD2 (6 bases). CDR3 size: 15 residues. Germline values: CDR1 SGDLS, CDR2 YYNGEE. V was cut by 3 bases and J by 0 bases, with 10 bases left in between. The CDR3 nucleotides read TGTGCCAGCAGCGAGGTGGGAGGCTCCTACAATGAGCAGTTCTTC. Translating gives CASSEVGGSYNEQFF.

CDR3 sequence: CASSRGLAGYRYYNEQFF. CDR3 DNA sequence: TGTGCCAGCAGTAGGGGACTAGCGGGATACAGATACTACAATGAGCAGTTCTTC. The genes are TRBV27 and TRBJ2-1; TRBD2 matches 13 bases. The germline V gene has CDR1 MNHEY and CDR2 SMNVEV (reference sequence). V shed 5 bases, J shed 3 bases, and the junction held 10 bases outside the gene matches. The CDR3 length is 18 residues.

CDR3: CASSSTGQGVLYNEQFF. The DNA of the CDR3 is TGCGCCAGCAGCTCCACGGGACAGGGGGTGCTCTACAATGAGCAGTTCTTC. This chain links TRBV5-1 with TRBJ2-1; TRBD1 agrees at 11 bases. Germline V gene lookup returns CDR1 SGHRS and CDR2 YFSETQ. V dropped 3 bases and J dropped 3; count of bases not matched to a gene: 8. The CDR3 contains 17 residues.

The J gene is TRBJ2-1, the V gene TRBV5-4; 10 bases are shared with TRBD2. Unmatched junction bases numbered 4, after V lost 5 bases and J lost 5 bases. CDR3 length: 14 residues. Germline CDR1 is SGHNT and CDR2 is YYREEE (reference sequence). CDR3 in DNA: TGTGCCAGCAGTAGCGGGAGGCGCGACAATGAGCAGTTCTTC. It codes for CASSSGRRDNEQFF.

The rearrangement uses TRBV21-1 and TRBJ2-7; TRBD2, the D gene given by the table, was not confirmed from the DNA. TRBV21-1 is deemed a pseudogene. The CDR3 loop spans 17 amino acids. The DNA of the CDR3 is TGTGCCAGCAGCAAAGATCAAGCGGGGCCGAGCTCCTACGAGCAGTACTTC. Translating gives CASSKDQAGPSSYEQYF.

The chain is built from TRBV5-6 and TRBJ1-5, with D perhaps matching TRBD1 (5 bases). Trimming pared 0 bases from V and 6 bases from J, leaving 19 bases between. CDR1 and CDR2 from the germline V gene are SGHDT and YYEEEE. The CDR3 is 17 residues long. The CDR3: CASSLVGGGAPGQPQHF. CDR3 nucleotides: TGTGCCAGCAGCTTGGTTGGGGGAGGGGCCCCGGGTCAGCCCCAGCATTTT.

V is TRBV7-2 and J is TRBJ2-7; tentatively, D is TRBD1 or TRBD2 (5 bases each). The germline gives CDR1 SGHTA, CDR2 FQGNSA. The CDR3 is 13 amino acids. V was trimmed by 4 bases and J by 4 bases, leaving 11 bases between them. CDR3: CASSWPEGYEQYF. As DNA, the CDR3 is TGTGCCAGCAGCTGGCCCGAGGGGTACGAGCAGTACTTC.

The chain combines TRBV6-1 with TRBJ1-1; TRBD1 aligns across 7 bases. The CDR3 covers 16 residues. V lost 2 bases, J lost 10 bases, and 16 bases stayed unmatched. CDR1 and CDR2 (germline): MNHNS, SASEGT. The CDR3 DNA follows: TGTGCCAGCAGTGAAAGGGGGCGGAGGGGCAGGGGAATAGCTTTCTTT. Its protein product is CASSERGRRGRGIAFF.

This chain links TRBV29-1 with TRBJ1-4; TRBD1 agrees at 7 bases. This CDR3 is 12 amino acids long. Per germline, CDR1 SQVTM and CDR2 ANQGSEA. Trimming took 7 bases from V and 8 from J; bases not matched to a gene: 7. DNA of the CDR3: TGCAGCGCTGGGGGACAGCGGGAAAAACTGTTTTTT. This sequence encodes CSAGGQREKLFF.

The chain recombines TRBV30 with TRBJ2-3; 8 nucleotides agree with TRBD2. This CDR3 is built from 14 residues. J was trimmed by 2 bases and V by 5 bases; bases with no gene match: 6. Germline V gene sequence: CDR1 GTSNPN, CDR2 SVGIG (reference sequence). This CDR3 is CAWSFGRATDTQYF. CDR3 DNA sequence: TGTGCCTGGTCATTCGGGAGGGCCACAGATACGCAGTATTTT.

This clone was observed once. V and J are TRBV30 and TRBJ1-1, with a tentative D call TRBD1 (5 bases). V lost 1 base and J lost 7, with 16 bases in between. CDR3 length equals 14 residues. Germline CDR1 reads GTSNPN; CDR2 reads SVGIG (reference sequence). CDR3 in amino acids: CAWSESPRGHEAFF. CDR3 DNA sequence: TGTGCCTGGAGTGAAAGTCCCCGGGGCCATGAAGCTTTCTTT. Variable domain in full (rest from reference TRBV30 and TRBJ1-1): SQTIHQWPATLVQPVGSPLSLECTVEGTSNPNLYWYRQAAGRGLQLLFYSVGIGQISSEVPQNLSASRPQDRQFILSSKKLLLSDSGFYLCAWSESPRGHEAFFGQGTRLTVV.